This is a list of T cell receptor beta chains from one sample in a study of T cell repertoires in cytomegalovirus infection. The antigens of these receptors remain unknown. In TCRdb, the reads were re-called with MiXCR into one record per CDR3 protein. The table records under 850,000 distinct CDR3 sequences, roughly 36% of them present only once. Material: cultured PBMCs, obtained from culture after CMV antigen stimulation. These receptors all come from a human donor in good health (CMV status not recorded). Some clones in this sample may be carry-over from other donors' samples. Both conserved end residues are part of each CDR3. The D gene is left open where the match is weak. Only some rows state a clone size, as once, few, many or a class for expanded clones.

d_gene	abundance	v_gene	j_gene	CDR3aa	CDR3nt
NA	NA	TRBV28	TRBJ1-5	CASSVLYGGRNQPQHF	TGTGCCAGCAGTGTCCTGTATGGGGGGAGGAATCAGCCCCAGCATTTT
NA	few	TRBV5-5	TRBJ1-1	CASSLTGTSGNTEAFF	TGTGCCAGCAGCTTGACAGGGACCTCAGGGAACACTGAAGCTTTCTTT
TRBD2	few	TRBV12-3/TRBV12-4	TRBJ2-2	CASSSGLAGGNTGELFF	TGTGCCAGCAGTTCGGGACTAGCGGGAGGTAACACCGGGGAGCTGTTTTTT
NA	once	TRBV12-3/TRBV12-4	TRBJ2-7	CASTTTLSYDQYF	TGTGCCAGCACCACGACACTTTCCTACGACCAGTACTTC
TRBD1	few	TRBV10-3	TRBJ2-1	CAIKLRGGHNEQFF	TGTGCCATCAAATTGAGAGGGGGCCACAATGAGCAGTTCTTC
TRBD2	NA	TRBV28	TRBJ2-1	CASSHTSGGRNEQFF	TGTGCCAGCAGTCACACTAGCGGGGGCCGCAATGAGCAGTTCTTC
NA	NA	TRBV12-3/TRBV12-4	TRBJ2-2	CASSPPHPFSGELFF	TGTGCCAGCAGCCCCCCGCACCCCTTCAGCGGGGAGCTGTTTTTT
NA	NA	TRBV20-1	TRBJ1-1	CSASSTPEAFF	TGCAGTGCTAGTTCGACCCCTGAAGCTTTCTTT
NA	few	TRBV7-8	TRBJ2-3	CASSLGDPRRGDTQYF	TGTGCCAGCAGCTTAGGGGACCCGAGGAGGGGAGATACGCAGTATTTT
TRBD1	NA	TRBV19	TRBJ1-2	CASRLGGGTYGYTF	TGTGCCAGTAGACTTGGAGGGGGCACCTATGGCTACACCTTC
TRBD1	NA	TRBV7-9	TRBJ2-2	CASSLWTGPNTGELFF	TGTGCCAGCAGCTTATGGACAGGCCCGAACACCGGGGAGCTGTTTTTT
NA	few	TRBV6-5	TRBJ2-5	CASSWAGQTQYF	TGTGCCAGCAGTTGGGCAGGACAGACCCAGTACTTC
TRBD2	few	TRBV28	TRBJ2-3	CASSLGLAGSQYF	TGTGCCAGCAGTCTTGGACTAGCGGGGTCTCAGTATTTT
TRBD2	NA	TRBV18	TRBJ2-1	CASSPPGGFDNEQFF	TGTGCCAGCTCACCACCGGGAGGGTTTGACAATGAGCAGTTCTTC
TRBD1	few	TRBV20-1	TRBJ1-5	CSASIDRGGSNQPQHF	TGCAGTGCTAGCATCGACAGGGGAGGTAGCAATCAGCCCCAGCATTTT
TRBD1	many	TRBV7-9	TRBJ2-7	CASSVGQGRNEQYF	TGTGCCAGCAGCGTGGGACAGGGGAGGAACGAGCAGTACTTC
TRBD1	NA	TRBV20-1	TRBJ2-7	CSALQGVAYEQYF	TGCAGTGCTCTGCAGGGGGTCGCGTACGAGCAGTACTTC
NA	NA	TRBV4-2	TRBJ2-3	CASSQGDGPTDTQYF	TGTGCCAGCAGCCAAGGGGACGGGCCCACAGATACGCAGTATTTT
NA	NA	TRBV12-3/TRBV12-4	TRBJ2-2	CASSHRDTDLFF	TGTGCCAGCAGTCACCGGGACACCGATTTGTTTTTT
NA	few	TRBV7-2	TRBJ2-3	CASSRGVGGRADTQYF	TGTGCCAGCAGCCGTGGGGTGGGCGGCCGGGCAGATACGCAGTATTTT
TRBD2	few	TRBV7-9	TRBJ2-5	CASSRPSGGHQETQYF	TGTGCCAGCAGTCGACCTAGCGGGGGGCACCAAGAGACCCAGTACTTC
NA	many	TRBV7-2	TRBJ1-2	CASSFGPLGYGYTF	TGTGCCAGCAGCTTCGGACCTCTCGGCTATGGCTACACCTTC
NA	few	TRBV6-6	TRBJ1-5	CASSYGGINQPQHF	TGTGCCAGCAGTTACGGCGGTATCAATCAGCCCCAGCATTTT
NA	NA	TRBV7-6	TRBJ1-2	CASSLMAGSDYGYTF	TGTGCCAGCAGCTTAATGGCAGGAAGTGACTATGGCTACACCTTC
NA	NA	TRBV20-1	TRBJ2-1	CSARESLSGEQFF	TGCAGTGCTAGAGAGTCGTTATCCGGTGAGCAGTTCTTC
NA	few	TRBV7-2	TRBJ1-5	CASSLEAWGSQPQHF	TGTGCCAGCAGCTTAGAGGCGTGGGGATCTCAGCCCCAGCATTTT
TRBD2	few	TRBV11-2	TRBJ2-1	CASSLDWLAANNEQFF	TGTGCCAGCAGCTTAGATTGGCTAGCGGCCAACAATGAGCAGTTCTTC
TRBD1	NA	TRBV4-1	TRBJ1-4	CASSRRTGGEKLFF	TGCGCCAGCAGCCGCCGGACAGGGGGCGAAAAACTGTTTTTT
TRBD1	few	TRBV7-8	TRBJ1-1	CASSYKRGGGSTEAFF	TGTGCCAGCAGCTATAAACGAGGGGGCGGTTCGACTGAAGCTTTCTTT
TRBD2	NA	TRBV20-1	TRBJ2-7	CSARFYGTSGYEQYF	TGCAGTGCTAGGTTCTACGGGACTAGCGGTTACGAGCAGTACTTC
TRBD2	NA	TRBV6-5	TRBJ2-2	CASSYRTSGSPGELFF	TGTGCCAGCAGTTACCGGACTAGCGGGAGTCCCGGGGAGCTGTTTTTT
TRBD1	NA	TRBV7-2	TRBJ2-5	CASSRQGRRETQYF	TGTGCCAGCAGCCGACAGGGCCGGAGGGAGACCCAGTACTTC
TRBD1	NA	TRBV6-2/TRBV6-3	TRBJ1-2	CASSRWGQGGNGYTF	TGTGCCAGCAGTCGATGGGGACAGGGGGGGAATGGCTACACCTTC
TRBD2	NA	TRBV6-1	TRBJ2-5	CASSKSGGYQETQYF	TGTGCCAGCAGTAAAAGCGGGGGGTACCAAGAGACCCAGTACTTC
NA	many	TRBV7-8	TRBJ2-3	CASSLASFTDTQYF	TGTGCCAGCAGCTTAGCATCGTTCACCGATACGCAGTATTTT
NA	NA	TRBV7-8	TRBJ2-3	CASSLLKHIRTDTQYF	TGTGCCAGCAGCCTCCTAAAGCACATTCGCACAGATACGCAGTATTTT
TRBD1	NA	TRBV28	TRBJ2-1	CASSELPGTGGEFWQFF	TGTGCCAGCAGTGAGCTTCCCGGGACAGGGGGCGAATTCTGGCAGTTCTTC
NA	few	TRBV5-1	TRBJ1-1	CASSLAGIAEAFF	TGCGCCAGCAGCTTGGCTGGGATCGCTGAAGCTTTCTTT
NA	few	TRBV7-2	TRBJ1-3	CASSLKPGGHLGSGNTIYF	TGTGCCAGCAGCTTAAAGCCCGGAGGACACTTGGGCTCTGGAAACACCATATATTTT
TRBD1	NA	TRBV28	TRBJ2-5	CASSGGQLETQYF	TGTGCCAGCAGTGGGGGACAGTTAGAGACCCAGTACTTC
NA	NA	TRBV20-1	TRBJ2-7	CSARAREYEQYF	TGCAGTGCTAGAGCCAGGGAGTACGAGCAGTACTTC
NA	few	TRBV27	TRBJ1-5	CASSPRSRVSGQPQHF	TGTGCCAGCAGTCCACGATCTAGGGTGTCGGGTCAGCCCCAGCATTTT
NA	many	TRBV7-2	TRBJ2-7	CASSLRKAGYEQYF	TGTGCCAGCAGCTTGAGGAAGGCCGGATACGAGCAGTACTTC
NA	many	TRBV7-2	TRBJ1-5	CASSLDGVNQPQHF	TGTGCCAGCAGCTTAGACGGGGTCAATCAGCCCCAGCATTTT
TRBD2	NA	TRBV10-3	TRBJ2-3	CAISTQTSGTDTQYF	TGTGCCATCAGCACTCAGACTAGCGGCACAGATACGCAGTATTTT
TRBD2	NA	TRBV7-6	TRBJ2-5	CASSLVPSGGAAETQYF	TGTGCCAGCAGCTTGGTCCCTAGCGGGGGGGCCGCGGAGACCCAGTACTTC
NA	few	TRBV6-2/TRBV6-3	TRBJ2-1	CASSPQYAGKQFF	TGTGCCAGCAGTCCCCAATACGCGGGGAAGCAGTTCTTC
NA	once	TRBV20-1	TRBJ2-1	CSAHGLSSYNEQFF	TGCAGTGCCCATGGACTGTCCTCCTACAATGAGCAGTTCTTC
NA	few	TRBV5-6	TRBJ1-6	CASSFRDNYNSPLHF	TGTGCCAGCAGCTTCCGGGACAACTATAATTCACCCCTCCACTTT
NA	once	TRBV7-8	TRBJ2-3	CASSSWTLSTDTQYF	TGTGCCAGCAGCTCCTGGACCTTAAGCACAGATACGCAGTATTTT
NA	NA	TRBV2	TRBJ1-1	CASSVRGRNTEAFF	TGTGCCAGCAGTGTCAGGGGCCGAAACACTGAAGCTTTCTTT
NA	NA	TRBV7-2	TRBJ2-4	CASSRMAGTKNIQYF	TGTGCCAGCAGCCGGATGGCAGGGACCAAAAACATTCAGTACTTC
NA	NA	TRBV12-3/TRBV12-4	TRBJ2-5	CASRLRGDSPYQETQYF	TGTGCCAGCAGACTTAGGGGGGACAGCCCGTACCAAGAGACCCAGTACTTC
TRBD2	few	TRBV5-4	TRBJ2-7	CASSPTSGGVVVEQYF	TGTGCCAGCAGCCCTACTAGCGGGGGCGTTGTTGTCGAGCAGTACTTC
TRBD1	NA	TRBV12-3/TRBV12-4	TRBJ2-1	CASTLLGQPYNEQFF	TGTGCCAGCACCCTCCTGGGACAGCCTTACAATGAGCAGTTCTTC